The following is a T cell receptor (beta chain) sequence with its context. Original processing methods: Estimation of nucleated cell counts was performed using reference gene primer amplification. Assay used: immunoSEQ multiplex PCR; TCRdb lists only in-frame clones, some missing. V, J and clone size were drawn from that table, and D and trimming were deduced from the DNA. This table has about 310,000 clones, roughly 90% appearing once. This sample was included in a study of blood T cell repertoires in COVID-19. Overall study: Some COVID-19 samples were acute and others convalescent; all came from the United States, Italy and Spain. Sample material is recorded as cDNA or gDNA derived from T cells, B-cell-depleted T cells, or PBMCs.

The V and J ends lost 4 bases and 3 bases respectively, with 15 bases between them. From germline, CDR1 is SEHNR and CDR2 FQNEAQ (reference sequence). CDR3 size: 15 residues. The sample consisted of peripheral blood. The source of this sequence is a man between 18 and 35 years old with active or convalescent COVID-19. The chain joins TRBV7-9 to TRBJ1-1; tentatively, D is TRBD1 (5 bases). CDR3 protein: CASSSRQFLHTEAFF. Written as DNA, the CDR3 is TGTGCCAGCAGCTCAAGACAGTTTCTACACACTGAAGCTTTCTTT.